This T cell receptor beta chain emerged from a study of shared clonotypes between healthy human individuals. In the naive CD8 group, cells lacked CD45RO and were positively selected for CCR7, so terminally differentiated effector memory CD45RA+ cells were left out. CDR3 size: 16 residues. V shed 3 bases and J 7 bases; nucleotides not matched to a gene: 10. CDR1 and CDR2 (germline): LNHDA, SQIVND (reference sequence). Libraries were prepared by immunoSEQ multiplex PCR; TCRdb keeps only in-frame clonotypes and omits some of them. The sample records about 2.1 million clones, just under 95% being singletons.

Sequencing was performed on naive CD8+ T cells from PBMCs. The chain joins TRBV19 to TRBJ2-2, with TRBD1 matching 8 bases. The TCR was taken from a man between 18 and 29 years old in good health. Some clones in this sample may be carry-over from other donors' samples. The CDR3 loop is CASSIFPGGLGGELFF. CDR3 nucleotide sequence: TGTGCCAGTAGTATCTTCCCAGGGGGCCTGGGCGGGGAGCTGTTTTTT.